These 15 T cell receptor beta chains were sequenced from one sample in a study of Ad26.COV2.S vaccination and SARS-CoV-2 variants. TCRdb's table, derived via immunoSEQ multiplex PCR, lists solely in-frame clones and lacks some. This sample carries about 440,000 clones, 70% to 90% of them seen once, and the ten largest clones take over 10%. Treatment meaning: approximately 18 received Ad26.COV2.S at low or high dose, single or two shots; several received placebo; per-sample allocation not given. Day 63 after the first vaccine or placebo injection was the time point for sampling. Sequencing was performed on peripheral blood, taken in a trial of Ad26.COV2.S vaccine versus placebo. Every receptor here comes from a person between 18 and 65 years old who received the Ad26.COV2.S COVID-19 vaccine or a placebo.

This clone was picked up many times. The chain carries TRBV30 and TRBJ1-4; perhaps TRBD1 as D (6 bases). The CDR3 has 12 residues. V shed 5 bases and J shed 8 bases, with 12 bases lying between them. The germline V gene encodes CDR1 GTSNPN and CDR2 SVGIG (reference sequence). Here the CDR3 DNA reads TGTGCCTGGGGGACACTGGCAGAAAAACTGTTTTTT. It codes for CAWGTLAEKLFF.

The chain combines TRBV7-2 with TRBJ1-6; no reliable D call. This CDR3 is 16 amino acids long. CDR1 SGHTA and CDR2 FQGNSA come from the germline V gene. Trimming stripped 5 bases from V and 10 bases from J, with 21 bases between. The CDR3 bases are TGTGCCAGCAGCCCCCAAACCGTTTTGAGAGTGTCACCCCTCCACTTT. Translating it yields CASSPQTVLRVSPLHF.

This clone came up a few times. The CDR3 DNA reads TGTGCCAGCAGAGAACAGTTAAGCTATGGCTACACCTTC. Translation gives CASREQLSYGYTF. The chain couples TRBV12-3 or TRBV12-4 to TRBJ1-2; D gene uncertain. V was shortened by 6 bases and J by 4 bases, with 12 bases between the two germline ends. The CDR3 is made up of 13 amino acids.

The chain couples TRBV18 to TRBJ2-1; no firm D call. The CDR3 length is 13 residues. From germline, CDR1 is KGHSH and CDR2 LQKENI. V lost 6 bases and J 4 bases, leaving 10 bases between the germline ends. CDR3 protein: CASSLGRYNEQFF. For the CDR3, the DNA is TGTGCCAGCTCCCTCGGACGGTACAATGAGCAGTTCTTC.

The chain couples TRBV30 to TRBJ1-1, with D uncertain. Germline V CDR1 and CDR2: GTSNPN, SVGIG (reference sequence). This CDR3 comprises 11 residues. The V end lost 2 bases, the J end lost 8 bases, and 9 bases lay between the germline ends. The CDR3 region has the DNA TGTGCCTGGAGTCAGACCCGGGAAGCTTTCTTT. This sequence encodes CAWSQTREAFF.

The J gene is TRBJ2-3, the V gene TRBV28; possibly TRBD1 or TRBD2 for D (6 bases each). The V gene's germline CDR1 is MDHEN and CDR2 SYDVKM. This CDR3 spans 12 amino acids. Between the trimmed V and J ends, which lost 8 bases and 4 bases, there was a span of 10 bases. Here the CDR3 DNA reads TGTGCCAGCGGGGGGCGTCCAGATACGCAGTATTTT. As protein: CASGGRPDTQYF. The full variable domain, with the rest looked up from reference TRBV28 and TRBJ2-3, is DVKVTQSSRYLVKRTGEKVFLECVQDMDHENMFWYRQDPGLGLRLIYFSYDVKMKEKGDIPEGYSVSREKKERFSLILESASTNQTSMYLCASGGRPDTQYFGPGTRLTVL.

V usage is TRBV6-5 and J usage is TRBJ2-7, with 8 bases that match TRBD2. Per germline, CDR1 MNHEY and CDR2 SVGAGI. V trimming: 4 bases; J trimming: 6 bases; junction bases outside the gene matches: 11. This CDR3 spans 15 amino acids. CDR3 DNA sequence: TGTGCCAGCAGTTTCTTAGCGGGAACCCCCGGCGAGCAGTACTTC. It translates to CASSFLAGTPGEQYF.

The V and J genes are TRBV15 and TRBJ2-7, with 7 nucleotides matching TRBD2. The CDR3 extends over 15 amino acids. Germline lookup yields CDR1 LNHNV and CDR2 YYDKDF (reference sequence). Trimming at V came to 2 bases and at J to 4 bases, leaving 8 bases not matched to a gene. The CDR3 reads CATSRRAGIEYEQYF. The CDR3, as DNA: TGTGCCACCAGCAGAAGAGCGGGAATTGAGTACGAGCAGTACTTC.

This clone was observed a handful of times. The genes are TRBV28 and TRBJ1-5; weak D call: TRBD1 (6 bases). The CDR3 sequence is 16 residues long. V lost 2 bases, J lost 1 base, and 12 bases lay in between. Germline V lookup: CDR1 MDHEN, CDR2 SYDVKM. CDR3 nucleotide sequence: TGTGCCAGCAGTTTACTGTCGGGGACAAGCAATCAGCCCCAGCATTTT. Translation: CASSLLSGTSNQPQHF.

This clone was detected only a few times. The chain has TRBV28 and TRBJ1-1, with D tentatively TRBD1 (5 bases). This CDR3 spans 13 amino acids. V lost 6 bases and J 6 bases, leaving 14 bases between the germline ends. Germline CDR1 MDHEN, CDR2 SYDVKM. CDR3 loop: CASRNQGGAEAFF. Written as DNA, the CDR3 is TGTGCCAGCAGGAACCAGGGAGGCGCTGAAGCTTTCTTT.

This chain uses TRBV10-1 with TRBJ1-2, with D possibly TRBD1 on 5 matching bases. V gave up 8 bases and J gave up 8 bases, with 21 bases separating them. The CDR3 sequence is 14 residues long. The germline V gene encodes CDR1 WNHNN and CDR2 SYGVQD (reference sequence). DNA of the CDR3: TGCGCCAGCCTCCTAGGGCGGCGTCGGGGGGGCTACACCTTC. Translation: CASLLGRRRGGYTF.

The rearrangement uses TRBV30 and TRBJ1-1, with 7 positions matching TRBD1. V was clipped by 5 bases and J by 11 bases; unmatched bases: 14. CDR1 and CDR2 (germline): GTSNPN, SVGIG (reference sequence). The CDR3 length is 13 residues. CDR3 sequence (DNA): TGTGCCTGGGGGTGGGCGAGACAGGGTGAGGCTTTCTTT. This translates into CAWGWARQGEAFF.

This chain links TRBV30 with TRBJ2-3; D is undetermined. The CDR3 is made up of 13 amino acids. The V and J ends lost 4 bases and 1 base respectively, with 9 bases between them. Germline CDR1 reads GTSNPN; CDR2 reads SVGIG (reference sequence). CDR3 DNA sequence: TGTGCCTGGACTGCCCGAGGCACAGATACGCAGTATTTT. This translates into CAWTARGTDTQYF.

The V and J genes are TRBV12-5 and TRBJ2-7; D tentatively reads TRBD1 or TRBD2 (5 bases each). The CDR3 has 12 amino acids. CDR1 LGHNT and CDR2 FRNRAP come from the germline V gene. Trimming pared 6 bases from V and 5 bases from J, leaving 11 bases between. As DNA, the CDR3 is TGTGCTAGTGGCCCGGGGCCCAACGAGCAGTACTTC. It codes for CASGPGPNEQYF. Supplemented by reference TRBV12-5 and TRBJ2-7, the full variable domain reads DARVTQTPRHKVTEMGQEVTMRCQPILGHNTVFWYRQTMMQGLELLAYFRNRAPLDDSGMPKDRFSAEMPDATLATLKIQPSEPRDSAVYFCASGPGPNEQYFGPGTRLTVT.

Comment on this clone: Different DNA sequences within this sample yield the same CDR3. The genes are TRBV7-9 and TRBJ1-5, with unresolved D. Germline CDR1 is SEHNR and CDR2 is FQNEAQ (reference sequence). CDR3 length: 12 residues. V was trimmed by 5 bases and J by 4 bases, leaving 6 bases between them. The CDR3 region is CASSPGNQPQHF. CDR3 coding DNA: TGTGCCAGCAGCCCGGGAAATCAGCCCCAGCATTTT.